This T cell receptor beta chain emerged from a study of blood T cell repertoires in COVID-19. Original methodology: Amplified reference gene primers provided the basis for estimating nucleated cell counts. TCRdb's copy holds only in-frame clones and misses some; the assay was immunoSEQ multiplex PCR. V and J calls and clone size follow that table, whereas D and trimming were derived from the DNA. The sample has roughly 79,000 clones, 82% seen once. Trimming left V 0 bases short and J 0 bases short, with 14 bases between. In germline, CDR1 is MGHRA, CDR2 YSYEKL. This CDR3 spans 17 amino acids. The receptor was derived from a human donor in a cohort sampled during active COVID-19. The chain recombines TRBV4-1 with TRBJ2-5; tentatively, D is TRBD1 (6 bases). The material sequenced was peripheral blood. The CDR3 reads CASSQEAGAQYQETQYF. The CDR3 DNA sequence: TGCGCCAGCAGCCAAGAAGCAGGGGCCCAGTACCAAGAGACCCAGTACTTC.